The present entry profiles one TCR beta chain with its context. The trim removed 8 bases at V and 7 bases at J, leaving 10 bases unmatched. Germline V lookup: CDR1 MGHRA, CDR2 YSYEKL. The length of the CDR3 is 14 residues. This record comes from a study of blood T cell repertoires in COVID-19. Study-wide background: Sample material is recorded as cDNA or gDNA derived from T cells, B-cell-depleted T cells, or PBMCs.

In the source study's methods: Reference gene primer amplification yielded estimated nucleated cell counts. The method was immunoSEQ multiplex PCR; TCRdb's version includes in-frame clones alone and lacks a portion of them. V, J and clone size were drawn from that table, and D and trimming were deduced from the DNA. The data contain roughly 200,000 clones, approximately 85% of them singletons. Donors were grouped by their self-reported clinical history. Among Cohort 3 donors, those recovered had two negative PCRs, clearance, or symptom resolution. The source is a man aged 40-55 years who had recovered from COVID-19. The sample taken for sequencing was PBMCs or T cells enriched from blood (not recorded which). V gene TRBV4-1 combines with J gene TRBJ2-1, with 8 bases fitting TRBD2. The CDR3 here is CASGKRGLGNEQFF. The CDR3 coding sequence is TGCGCCAGCGGGAAGCGGGGGCTAGGTAATGAGCAGTTCTTC.